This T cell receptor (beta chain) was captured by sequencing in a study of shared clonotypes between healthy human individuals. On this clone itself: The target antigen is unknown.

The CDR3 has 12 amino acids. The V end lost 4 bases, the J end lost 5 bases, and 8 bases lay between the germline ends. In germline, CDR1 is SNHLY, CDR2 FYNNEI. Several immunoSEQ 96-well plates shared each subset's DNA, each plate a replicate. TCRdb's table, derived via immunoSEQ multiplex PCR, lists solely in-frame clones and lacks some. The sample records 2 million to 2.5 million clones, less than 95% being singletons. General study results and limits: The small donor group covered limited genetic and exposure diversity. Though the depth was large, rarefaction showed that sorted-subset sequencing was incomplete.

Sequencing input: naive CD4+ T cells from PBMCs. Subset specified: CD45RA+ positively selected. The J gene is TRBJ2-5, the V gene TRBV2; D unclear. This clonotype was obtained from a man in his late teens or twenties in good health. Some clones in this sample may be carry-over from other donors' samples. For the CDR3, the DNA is TGTGCCAGCAGTGCATCCAAGGAGACCCAGTACTTC. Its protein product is CASSASKETQYF.